The 10 T cell receptor beta chains below all came from one sample that was sequenced in a study of blood T cell repertoires in COVID-19. Assay: immunoSEQ multiplex PCR; the TCRdb copy retains only in-frame clones and omits some. Of 200,000 to 250,000 clones in the sample, 70% to 90% were seen once. The specimen sequenced was peripheral blood. The receptor set was obtained from a woman older than 75 with acute or convalescent COVID-19.

CDR3 sequence: CASSFSGVQETQYF. The CDR3 DNA sequence: TGTGCCAGCAGCTTTAGCGGAGTACAAGAGACCCAGTACTTC. The chain combines TRBV5-4 with TRBJ2-5, with D possibly matching TRBD2 (6 bases). The CDR3 is made up of 14 amino acids. The V gene lost 2 bases and the J gene lost 2 bases, with 10 bases spanning the gap. Germline-derived CDR1 and CDR2 are SGHNT and YYREEE (reference sequence).

This clone has a single count. The chain links TRBV5-1 to TRBJ2-5; 8 bases fit TRBD2. This CDR3 spans 14 amino acids. Losses at the gene ends were 5 bases for V and 4 bases for J; bases not matched to a gene: 7. CDR1 is SGHRS, CDR2 YFSETQ, per germline. The CDR3 sequence is CASRRKRERETQYF. The CDR3 region has the DNA TGCGCCAGCAGGAGAAAGCGGGAGCGAGAGACCCAGTACTTC.

This chain links TRBV6-2 or TRBV6-3 with TRBJ1-4; TRBD1 might be the D (5 bases). Germline CDR1 is MNHEY and CDR2 is SVGEGT. Trimming removed 1 base at V and 8 bases at J, with 14 bases between. This CDR3 spans 15 amino acids. The CDR3 loop reads CASSYLGADVEKLFF. The CDR3 DNA reads as TGTGCCAGCAGTTACTTAGGGGCCGACGTCGAAAAACTGTTTTTT.

The chain employs TRBV5-1 and TRBJ2-7; 7 nucleotides agree with TRBD1. CDR1 and CDR2 from the germline V gene are SGHRS and YFSETQ. The CDR3 spans 14 residues. Trimming cost V 3 bases and J 5 bases; bases outside gene matches: 8. CDR3 residues: CASSSGQPADEQYF. In DNA, the CDR3 is TGCGCCAGCAGCTCGGGACAGCCTGCTGACGAGCAGTACTTC.

The chain couples TRBV7-2 to TRBJ1-4; 10 bases map to TRBD1. Germline V gene data show CDR1 as SGHTA and CDR2 as FQGNSA. The V segment lost 5 bases and the J segment 7 bases; nucleotides outside the gene matches: 7. This CDR3 has 15 residues. As DNA, the CDR3 is TGTGCCAGCAGCGCCCTGACAGGGGGCTTTGAAAAACTGTTTTTT. This encodes CASSALTGGFEKLFF. The variable domain in full, completed from reference TRBV7-2 and TRBJ1-4, reads GAGVSQSPSNKVTEKGKDVELRCDPISGHTALYWYRQSLGQGLEFLIYFQGNSAPDKSGLPSDRFSAERTGGSVSTLTIQRTQQEDSAVYLCASSALTGGFEKLFFGSGTQLSVL.

This rearrangement joins TRBV11-3 to TRBJ2-2, with TRBD2 matching over 12 bases. The V gene end was trimmed by 5 bases and the J gene end by 4 bases; junction bases not matched to a gene: 5. The germline V gene has CDR1 SGHNT and CDR2 YENEEA. The CDR3 totals 16 residues. For the CDR3, the DNA is TGTGCCAGCAGCCTCGGACTAGCGGGGTTCACCGGGGAGCTGTTTTTT. It is translated as CASSLGLAGFTGELFF.

This clone has a single count. The genes are TRBV7-8 and TRBJ2-7, with TRBD2 matching over 10 bases. CDR3 length: 14 amino acids. CDR1 is SGHVS and CDR2 is FQNEAQ in the germline V gene. V gave up 10 bases and J gave up 0 bases; unmatched junction bases: 6. The CDR3 coding sequence is TGTGCCACGGATAGCGGGGGGAGCTCCTACGAGCAGTACTTC. This encodes CATDSGGSSYEQYF.

The chain employs TRBV13 and TRBJ2-7; D is perhaps TRBD2 (7 bases). Germline assignment: CDR1 PRHDT and CDR2 FYEKMQ (reference sequence). V gave up 8 bases and J gave up 2 bases, with 22 bases separating them. The CDR3 totals 16 residues. The CDR3 protein is CASDRGGGAETYEQYF. DNA for the CDR3: TGTGCCAGCGATAGAGGAGGGGGGGCAGAGACCTACGAGCAGTACTTC.

This chain joins TRBV5-1 and TRBJ2-2; 8 positions agree with TRBD2. The CDR3 extends over 15 amino acids. V gave up 4 bases and J gave up 6 bases; unmatched junction bases: 8. CDR1 and CDR2 (germline): SGHRS, YFSETQ. This CDR3 is CASSPPGLVSGELFF. CDR3 in DNA: TGCGCCAGCAGCCCTCCGGGACTAGTCTCCGGGGAGCTGTTTTTT. Using reference TRBV5-1 and TRBJ2-2 for the parts outside the CDR3, the full variable domain is KAGVTQTPRYLIKTRGQQVTLSCSPISGHRSVSWYQQTPGQGLQFLFEYFSETQRNKGNFPGRFSGRQFSNSRSEMNVSTLELGDSALYLCASSPPGLVSGELFFGEGSRLTVL.

This clone was detected many times. The chain links TRBV30 to TRBJ1-1, with D possibly being TRBD1 (6 bases). V lost 3 bases and J lost 6, with 11 bases in between. There are 12 residues in the CDR3. Per the germline V gene, CDR1 is GTSNPN and CDR2 is SVGIG (reference sequence). CDR3 in DNA: TGTGCCTGGAGCGCCCGGACAGCTGAAGCTTTCTTT. It specifies CAWSARTAEAFF.